This T cell receptor (beta chain) was retrieved from a study of T cells in Graves' hyperthyroidism and ophthalmopathy. TCR beta CDR3 regions were amplified from RNA. Using the HTBI primer set, a first-round RT-PCR was run on the TCR CDR3. MiXCR, run by TCRdb on the multiplex PCR reads, gives a single entry per CDR3 protein. This table has roughly 400,000 distinct CDR3 sequences, roughly 25% appearing once. Uncontrolled infection, other autoimmune disease, pregnancy or lactation disqualified patients from enrolment. Diagnoses were made from clinical symptoms, serum measures (thyroxine and TRAb), thyroid ultrasound and orbital computed tomography. The source of the PBMCs was around 9 ml of fresh peripheral blood. General observations from the study: Most thyroid clonotypes with frequency above 0.001 were detected in blood.

About this clonotype itself: Its antigen is not identified.

The CDR3 length is 15 residues. CDR1 KGHDR and CDR2 SFDVKD come from the germline V gene. With 0 bases removed from V and 4 bases from J, the gap between germline ends came to 10 bases. The TCR was taken from a man between 50 and 59 years old with Graves' hyperthyroidism. The sequenced material came from blood. This chain joins TRBV24-1 and TRBJ2-3; D is unclear. The CDR3 nucleotides are TGTGCCACCAGTGATTTGAACCCCGTCGCAGATACGCAGTATTTT. The encoded protein is CATSDLNPVADTQYF.